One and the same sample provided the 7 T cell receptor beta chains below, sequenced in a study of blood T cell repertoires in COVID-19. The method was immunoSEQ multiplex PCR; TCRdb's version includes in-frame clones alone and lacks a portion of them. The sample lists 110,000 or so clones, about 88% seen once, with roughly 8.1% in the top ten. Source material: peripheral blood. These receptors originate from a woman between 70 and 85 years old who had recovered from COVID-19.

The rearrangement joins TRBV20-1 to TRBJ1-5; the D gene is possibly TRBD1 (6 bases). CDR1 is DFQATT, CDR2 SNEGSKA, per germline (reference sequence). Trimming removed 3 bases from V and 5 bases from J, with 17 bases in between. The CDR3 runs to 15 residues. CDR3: CSASWGGRRDQPQHF. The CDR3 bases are TGCAGTGCTAGTTGGGGGGGGCGCCGCGATCAGCCCCAGCATTTT.

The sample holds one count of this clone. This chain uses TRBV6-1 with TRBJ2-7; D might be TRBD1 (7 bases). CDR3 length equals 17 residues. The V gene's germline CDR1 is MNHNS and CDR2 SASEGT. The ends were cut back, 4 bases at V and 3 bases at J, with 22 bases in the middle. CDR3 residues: CASSGGTVNSFGYEQYF. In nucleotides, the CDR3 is TGTGCCAGCAGTGGCGGGACAGTTAATTCGTTTGGCTACGAGCAGTACTTC.

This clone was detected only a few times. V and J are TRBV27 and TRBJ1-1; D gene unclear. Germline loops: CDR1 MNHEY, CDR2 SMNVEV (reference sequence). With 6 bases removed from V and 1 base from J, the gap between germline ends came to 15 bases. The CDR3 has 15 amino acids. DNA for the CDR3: TGTGCCAGCAGGCGGAACCCCGTACCGAACACTGAAGCTTTCTTT. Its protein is CASRRNPVPNTEAFF.

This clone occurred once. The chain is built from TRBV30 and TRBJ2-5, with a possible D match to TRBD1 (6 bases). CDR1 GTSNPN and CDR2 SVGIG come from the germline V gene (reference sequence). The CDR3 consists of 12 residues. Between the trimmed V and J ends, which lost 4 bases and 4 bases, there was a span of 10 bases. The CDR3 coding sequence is TGTGCCTGGACAGGGGTTGGAGAGACCCAGTACTTC. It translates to CAWTGVGETQYF.

The CDR3 here is CASEGLGGNEKLFF. As DNA, the CDR3 is TGTGCCAGCGAAGGATTGGGGGGGAATGAAAAACTGTTTTTT. The chain carries TRBV28 and TRBJ1-4; tentative D call: TRBD1 (5 bases). The CDR3 extends over 14 amino acids. V lost 8 bases to trimming and J lost 5 bases, with 15 bases between them. Germline loops: CDR1 MDHEN, CDR2 SYDVKM.

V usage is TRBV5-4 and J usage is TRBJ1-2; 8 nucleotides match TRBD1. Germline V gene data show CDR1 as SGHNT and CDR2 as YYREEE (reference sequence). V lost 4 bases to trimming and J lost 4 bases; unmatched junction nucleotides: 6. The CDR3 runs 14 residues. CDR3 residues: CASSSGDRTYGYTF. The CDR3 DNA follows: TGTGCCAGCAGCAGCGGGGACAGGACCTATGGCTACACCTTC.

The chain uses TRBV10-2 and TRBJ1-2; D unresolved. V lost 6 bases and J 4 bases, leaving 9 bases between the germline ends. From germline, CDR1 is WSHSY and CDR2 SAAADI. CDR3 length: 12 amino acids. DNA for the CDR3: TGCGCCAGCAGCGACACCTCCTATGGCTACACCTTC. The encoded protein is CASSDTSYGYTF.